This T cell receptor beta chain originates from a study of blood T cell repertoires in COVID-19. For the study at large: There were acute and convalescent COVID-19 samples, and they came from the United States, Italy and Spain. T cells, B-cell-depleted T cells, or PBMCs supplied cDNA or gDNA.

The V end lost 6 bases, the J end lost 0 bases, and 14 bases lay between the germline ends. CDR1 is LNHDA and CDR2 is SQIVND in the germline V gene (reference sequence). The CDR3 spans 15 residues. Membership in each cohort depended on participant-reported clinical history. Per the original methods: Reference gene primer amplification in the assay estimated nucleated cell counts. Sequencing was performed with immunoSEQ multiplex PCR; in TCRdb, only in-frame clones are kept and a portion is missing. For V, J and clone size, that table is used; D and trimming come from the DNA. The table has 250,000 to 350,000 clones, 90% seen once.

This TCR derives from a woman aged 18-29 years with acute COVID-19. The chain recombines TRBV19 with TRBJ1-1, with D tentatively TRBD1 (6 bases). The material sequenced was PBMCs or T cells enriched from blood (not recorded which). The CDR3 DNA sequence: TGTGCCAGTAGACTGGGGGCCGCATTGAACACTGAAGCTTTCTTT. The encoded protein is CASRLGAALNTEAFF. Full variable domain (rest looked up from reference TRBV19 and TRBJ1-1): DGGITQSPKYLFRKEGQNVTLSCEQNLNHDAMYWYRQDPGQGLRLIYYSQIVNDFQKGDIAEGYSVSREKKESFPLTVTSAQKNPTAFYLCASRLGAALNTEAFFGQGTRLTVV.